Each of the 28 T cell receptor beta chains below was sequenced from the same sample in a study of shared clonotypes between healthy human individuals. Profiling relied on immunoSEQ multiplex PCR, and the TCRdb table lists in-frame clones only, not all of them. The repertoire has about 1 million clones, about 77% of them found once; the top ten carry about 1.5%. The source material was memory CD4+ T cells sorted from blood. Subset indicated: CD45RA-negative fraction. Receptors were obtained from a man between 18 and 29 years old in good health.

This sequence joins TRBV6-6 and TRBJ1-5; possibly TRBD1 for D (5 bases). Trimming stripped 8 bases from V and 4 bases from J, with 18 bases between. Germline CDR1 reads MNHNY; CDR2 reads SVGAGI (reference sequence). This CDR3 is 15 amino acids long. The chain's CDR3 is CASSKGGEENQPQHF. For the CDR3, the DNA is TGTGCCAGCTCCAAGGGAGGGGAAGAGAATCAGCCCCAGCATTTT.

The chain couples TRBV5-6 to TRBJ2-7; D is perhaps TRBD2 (6 bases). Trimming took off 1 base at V and 2 bases at J, with 10 bases between the two ends. Germline V gene lookup returns CDR1 SGHDT and CDR2 YYEEEE. The CDR3 covers 14 residues. CDR3: CASSLSGLTYEQYF. The CDR3 region has the DNA TGTGCCAGCAGCTTGAGCGGGCTCACCTACGAGCAGTACTTC.

The gene calls are TRBV7-8 and TRBJ1-1; 8 bases align to TRBD1. Germline CDR1 SGHVS, CDR2 FQNEAQ. This CDR3 region has 16 residues. With V trimmed by 4 bases and J by 3 bases, 10 bases remained unmatched. The CDR3 sequence is CASSSRVDRVYTEAFF. CDR3 nucleotides: TGTGCCAGCAGCTCTCGAGTGGACAGGGTTTACACTGAAGCTTTCTTT.

In DNA form, the CDR3 reads TGTGCCAGCAGGGTAATGGGATACCTTAGCACAGATACGCAGTATTTT. Protein product: CASRVMGYLSTDTQYF. V and J are TRBV7-2 and TRBJ2-3; the D is unclear. Trimming removed 6 bases at V and 0 bases at J, with 16 bases between. CDR1 is SGHTA and CDR2 is FQGNSA in the germline V gene. The CDR3 is made up of 16 amino acids.

V usage is TRBV28 and J usage is TRBJ2-7, with 10 bases that match TRBD2. The CDR3 is 15 residues long. V gave up 5 bases and J gave up 1 base; unmatched junction bases: 5. Germline V gene data show CDR1 as MDHEN and CDR2 as SYDVKM. DNA of the CDR3: TGTGCCAGCAGTACTATGGGACTAGCGTCCTACGAGCAGTACTTC. This encodes CASSTMGLASYEQYF. The full variable domain, with the rest looked up from reference TRBV28 and TRBJ2-7, is DVKVTQSSRYLVKRTGEKVFLECVQDMDHENMFWYRQDPGLGLRLIYFSYDVKMKEKGDIPEGYSVSREKKERFSLILESASTNQTSMYLCASSTMGLASYEQYFGPGTRLTVT.

About this clone: Different DNA sequences within this sample yield the same CDR3. The chain couples TRBV29-1 to TRBJ1-1; D might be TRBD1 (5 bases). Germline V gives CDR1 SQVTM, CDR2 ANQGSEA. This CDR3 has 13 residues. The ends were cut back, 6 bases at V and 0 bases at J, with 11 bases in the middle. The DNA for the CDR3 is TGCAGCGTCCCGGGACGGATGAACACTGAAGCTTTCTTT. This codes for CSVPGRMNTEAFF.

Note on this clone: Other DNA variants within this sample encode the same CDR3. V gene TRBV19 combines with J gene TRBJ1-5, with D uncertain. Germline loops: CDR1 LNHDA, CDR2 SQIVND (reference sequence). The CDR3 sequence is 15 residues long. The germline V and J ends were trimmed by 3 bases and 0 bases, with 9 bases remaining between them. CDR3 DNA: TGTGCCAGTAGTATTACCGGGGATAGCAATCAGCCCCAGCATTTT. Translated, it gives CASSITGDSNQPQHF.

Only one count was recorded for this clone. The V gene is TRBV19, the J gene TRBJ1-2; 10 bases are shared with TRBD1. In germline, CDR1 is LNHDA, CDR2 SQIVND (reference sequence). V shed 7 bases and J 8 bases; nucleotides not matched to a gene: 13. The CDR3 has 15 residues. The CDR3 sequence: CASTPTGQGEGGYTF. The CDR3 region has the DNA TGTGCCAGTACCCCCACCGGACAGGGGGAGGGCGGCTACACCTTC.

The chain couples TRBV2 to TRBJ2-3, with D perhaps matching TRBD1 (5 bases). Germline CDR1 SNHLY, CDR2 FYNNEI. Trimming stripped 6 bases from V and 6 bases from J, with 10 bases between. CDR3 length equals 12 residues. The CDR3 DNA is TGTGCCAGCAGACAGGAGAGCGATACGCAGTATTTT. Translation: CASRQESDTQYF.

This clone was detected a few times. V and J are TRBV12-5 and TRBJ2-1; TRBD2 agrees at 7 bases. Germline V gene sequence: CDR1 LGHNT, CDR2 FRNRAP. This CDR3 has 16 amino acids. The ends lost 2 bases at V and 0 bases at J; junction bases unmatched: 4. CDR3 sequence reads: CASGLRSGNSYNEQFF. The CDR3 DNA reads as TGTGCTAGTGGTTTGAGGAGCGGGAACTCCTACAATGAGCAGTTCTTC. The full variable domain, rest sourced from reference TRBV12-5 and TRBJ2-1, is DARVTQTPRHKVTEMGQEVTMRCQPILGHNTVFWYRQTMMQGLELLAYFRNRAPLDDSGMPKDRFSAEMPDATLATLKIQPSEPRDSAVYFCASGLRSGNSYNEQFFGPGTRLTVL.

The V gene is TRBV6-1, the J gene TRBJ1-2, with TRBD1 identical over 10 bases. Germline V gene lookup returns CDR1 MNHNS and CDR2 SASEGT. The J segment lost 8 bases and the V segment lost 6 bases, leaving 6 bases of the junction unmatched. This CDR3 spans 13 amino acids. CDR3: CASRGQGLNGYTF. The CDR3 bases are TGTGCCAGCAGGGGACAGGGGCTGAACGGCTACACCTTC.

The chain links TRBV5-8 to TRBJ2-7; D not certain. V shed 3 bases and J shed 6 bases, with 10 bases lying between them. The CDR3 is 12 residues long. Germline CDR1 is SGHTS and CDR2 is YDEGEE. The CDR3 bases are TGTGCCAGCAGCTCCCAGTGGGGCGAGCAGTACTTC. This codes for CASSSQWGEQYF.

This clone was seen once. The genes are TRBV7-3 and TRBJ2-7; 8 bases are shared with TRBD2. V lost 4 bases and J lost 2; bases outside the gene matches: 10. Germline V CDR1 and CDR2: SGHTA, FQGTGA. The CDR3 is 16 amino acids. CDR3 nucleotides: TGTGCCAGCAGCTACCGGACTAGCTTGCGACCCTACGAGCAGTACTTC. It translates to CASSYRTSLRPYEQYF.

The chain links TRBV5-1 to TRBJ1-2; the match to TRBD1 covers 8 bases. The CDR3 is 15 amino acids. Trimming removed 2 bases from V and 3 bases from J; junction bases left unmatched: 6. Germline CDR1 and CDR2: SGHRS and YFSETQ. CDR3 amino acids: CASSFSGGPYYGYTF. Here the CDR3 DNA reads TGCGCCAGCAGCTTTTCAGGGGGCCCCTACTATGGCTACACCTTC.

The chain couples TRBV5-4 to TRBJ2-3; D tentatively reads TRBD1 or TRBD2 (5 bases each). V shed 0 bases and J shed 0 bases, with 8 bases lying between them. Looked up from germline, CDR1 is SGHNT and CDR2 is YYREEE (reference sequence). This CDR3 region has 15 residues. The CDR3 DNA is TGTGCCAGCAGCTTGGTGGGACGGAGCACAGATACGCAGTATTTT. It yields the protein CASSLVGRSTDTQYF.

The V and J genes are TRBV6-4 and TRBJ2-6; tentatively, D is TRBD2 (5 bases). The CDR3 sequence is 15 residues long. Trimming stripped 4 bases from V and 0 bases from J, with 7 bases between. Germline V gives CDR1 MRHNA, CDR2 SNTAGT. CDR3 protein: CASSAGDSGANVLTF. CDR3 nucleotides: TGTGCCAGCAGTGCCGGGGACTCTGGGGCCAACGTCCTGACTTTC.

The V call is TRBV5-6, the J call TRBJ2-7; no clear D gene. Germline loops: CDR1 SGHDT, CDR2 YYEEEE. The CDR3 sequence is 13 residues long. Trimming took 3 bases from V and 7 from J, leaving 14 bases between them. The CDR3 DNA reads as TGTGCCAGCAGCTGGGAATTCGGTCGGGAGCAGTACTTC. As protein: CASSWEFGREQYF.

This clone was recorded a few times. The chain couples TRBV5-8 to TRBJ2-5; D tentatively fits TRBD1 or TRBD2 (5 bases each). Trimming pared 2 bases from V and 3 bases from J, leaving 14 bases between. CDR3 length equals 15 residues. Germline loops: CDR1 SGHTS, CDR2 YDEGEE. The CDR3 DNA sequence: TGTGCCAGCAGCTTCCGGGACGGAATAGAAGAGACCCAGTACTTC. Its protein is CASSFRDGIEETQYF.

This chain connects TRBV5-4 to TRBJ1-1, with TRBD1 as a possible D gene (5 bases). Germline CDR1 is SGHNT and CDR2 is YYREEE (reference sequence). Between the trimmed V and J ends, which lost 3 bases and 1 base, there was a span of 13 bases. The length of the CDR3 is 15 residues. CDR3 region: CASSSNGGWNTEAFF. Written as DNA, the CDR3 is TGTGCCAGCAGCTCCAACGGGGGATGGAACACTGAAGCTTTCTTT.

This chain uses TRBV19 with TRBJ2-2; D might be TRBD1 (5 bases). The CDR3 loop spans 16 amino acids. Trimming shortened V by 5 bases and J by 4 bases, and 17 bases separated the two germline ends. CDR1 LNHDA and CDR2 SQIVND come from the germline V gene (reference sequence). Here the CDR3 reads CASSAGSAGGTGELFF. The CDR3 DNA follows: TGTGCCAGTAGTGCAGGGTCCGCCGGTGGCACCGGGGAGCTGTTTTTT.

This clone was observed a few times. This may stem from a read error, because a much larger clone lies one nucleotide away. The same CDR3 also results from other DNA sequences found in this sample. This chain uses TRBV18 with TRBJ2-3, with 9 nucleotides matching TRBD2. The length of the CDR3 is 14 residues. The germline gives CDR1 KGHSH, CDR2 LQKENI. J lost 6 bases, V lost 2 bases, and 3 bases had no gene match. CDR3 DNA sequence: TGTGCCAGCTCACCAGCGGGGGGGCAGGATACGCAGTATTTT. It specifies CASSPAGGQDTQYF.

This clone was recorded once. The same CDR3 is also encoded by other DNA sequences in this sample. V usage is TRBV19 and J usage is TRBJ2-5; D uncertain. The CDR3 consists of 13 residues. Germline assignment: CDR1 LNHDA and CDR2 SQIVND (reference sequence). V shed 6 bases and J shed 5 bases, with 13 bases lying between them. The CDR3 protein is CASSPDPGETQYF. The DNA of the CDR3 is TGTGCCAGTAGCCCGGACCCTGGGGAGACCCAGTACTTC.

This clone was observed many times. The J gene is TRBJ1-1, the V gene TRBV6-5, with 8 positions matching TRBD1. With 2 bases clipped from V and 2 bases from J, the junction kept 7 bases outside the gene matches. CDR1 is MNHEY, CDR2 SVGAGI, per germline. There are 16 residues in the CDR3. CDR3 sequence (DNA): TGTGCCAGCAGTTACGCCCCAGACAGGGGAAACACTGAAGCTTTCTTT. Protein sequence: CASSYAPDRGNTEAFF.

A remark on this clone: Other nucleotide sequences in the sample specify the same CDR3. The genes are TRBV9 and TRBJ2-7; D remains ambiguous. The germline CDR1 and CDR2 sequences are SGDLS and YYNGEE. V was trimmed by 0 bases and J by 0 bases, leaving 7 bases between them. This CDR3 has 14 amino acids. The CDR3 region has the DNA TGTGCCAGCAGCGTAGTGGCTAACTCCTACGAGCAGTACTTC. It encodes CASSVVANSYEQYF.

This clone was counted only a few times. The V call is TRBV27, the J call TRBJ2-7, with 10 bases identical to TRBD2. Germline V gene sequence: CDR1 MNHEY, CDR2 SMNVEV (reference sequence). The ends lost 7 bases at V and 4 bases at J; junction bases unmatched: 7. The CDR3 runs to 14 residues. CDR3 protein: CASKRAGGWYEQYF. As DNA, the CDR3 is TGTGCCAGCAAACGAGCGGGAGGGTGGTACGAGCAGTACTTC.

V is TRBV9 and J is TRBJ2-7, with 8 bases matching TRBD2. CDR1 and CDR2 from the germline V gene are SGDLS and YYNGEE. This CDR3 region has 15 residues. Unmatched junction bases numbered 3, after V lost 0 bases and J lost 1 base. The CDR3 bases are TGTGCCAGCAGCGTAGATCCGGGAGGGTCCTACGAGCAGTACTTC. Its protein is CASSVDPGGSYEQYF.

The chain uses TRBV28 and TRBJ2-5, with D unclear. The CDR3 is 11 residues long. Germline loops: CDR1 MDHEN, CDR2 SYDVKM. The germline V and J ends were trimmed by 8 bases and 1 base, with 5 bases remaining between them. The CDR3 DNA is TGTGCCAGCGCAACCCAAGAGACCCAGTACTTC. Amino acids: CASATQETQYF.

The chain recombines TRBV5-8 with TRBJ2-7, with D perhaps TRBD1 (6 bases). Trimming cost V 1 base and J 10 bases, with 9 bases left between them. CDR1 is SGHTS, CDR2 YDEGEE, per germline. The CDR3 loop spans 11 amino acids. This chain's CDR3 is CASSLSGEQYF. The CDR3 DNA sequence: TGTGCCAGCAGCTTGTCAGGGGAACAGTACTTC.